This T cell receptor (beta chain) was obtained from a study of beta chain features in type 1 diabetes. The entirety of the isolated RNA underwent reverse transcription, so expressed TCRB transcripts were sequenced. Using immunoSEQ multiplex PCR, the repertoire was profiled, and TCRdb retains in-frame clones only, with some absent. Counted here are around 240,000 clones, around 68% occurring once; the ten biggest clones make up 0.053%. This CDR3 has 19 amino acids. V dropped 5 bases and J dropped 3; count of bases not matched to a gene: 16. Germline V gene data show CDR1 as MDHEN and CDR2 as SYDVKM. The sequence was collected from a man aged 25 to 40 in good health. The chain couples TRBV28 to TRBJ2-3; 11 nucleotides align to TRBD1. The material sequenced was naive CD4+ T cells from blood. The CDR3 loop is CASSPPGQGVMSLTDTQYF. The CDR3 bases are TGTGCCAGCAGTCCTCCGGGACAGGGGGTGATGTCCCTGACAGATACGCAGTATTTT.